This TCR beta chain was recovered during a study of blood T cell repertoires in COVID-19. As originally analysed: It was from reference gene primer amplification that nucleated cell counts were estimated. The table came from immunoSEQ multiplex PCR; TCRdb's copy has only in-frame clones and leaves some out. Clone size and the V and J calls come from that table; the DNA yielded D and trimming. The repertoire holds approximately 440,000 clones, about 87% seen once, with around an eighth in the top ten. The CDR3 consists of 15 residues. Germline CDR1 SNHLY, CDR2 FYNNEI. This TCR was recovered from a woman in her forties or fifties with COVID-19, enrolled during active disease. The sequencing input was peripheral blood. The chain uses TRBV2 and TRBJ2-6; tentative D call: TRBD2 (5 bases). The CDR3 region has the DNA TGTGCTCTCGGAGAGGGTAGAAGTCAGGTCAACGTCCTGACTTTC. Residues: CALGEGRSQVNVLTF.